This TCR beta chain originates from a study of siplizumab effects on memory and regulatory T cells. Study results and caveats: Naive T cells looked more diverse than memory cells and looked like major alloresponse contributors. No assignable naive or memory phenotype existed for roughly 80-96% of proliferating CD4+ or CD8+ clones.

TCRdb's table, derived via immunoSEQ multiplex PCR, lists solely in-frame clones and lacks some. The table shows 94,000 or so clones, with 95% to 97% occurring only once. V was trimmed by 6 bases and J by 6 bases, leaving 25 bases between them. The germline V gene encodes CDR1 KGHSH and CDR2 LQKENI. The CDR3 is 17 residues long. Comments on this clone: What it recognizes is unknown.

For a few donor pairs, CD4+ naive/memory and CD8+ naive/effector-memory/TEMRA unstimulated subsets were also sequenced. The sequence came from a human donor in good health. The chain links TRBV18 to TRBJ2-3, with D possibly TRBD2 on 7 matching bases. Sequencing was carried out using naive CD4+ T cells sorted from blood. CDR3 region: CASSSKWGGDYPDTQYF. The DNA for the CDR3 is TGTGCCAGCTCCTCAAAGTGGGGGGGCGATTACCCCGATACGCAGTATTTT.